This section outlines one T cell receptor beta chain sequence together with its context. The antigen is undetermined. The data were taken from a study of CD8 T cells in ankylosing spondylitis. General observations from the study: Clones linked to disease were reported to show significant enrichment in matched ankylosing spondylitis synovial fluid. A subset of motif variants has previously been described in the synovial fluid and blood of reactive arthritis. A motif of several highly homologous TCR beta variants was seen as apparently characteristic of ankylosing spondylitis blood.

Quantitative barcoded 5'-RACE was used to prepare TCR beta libraries. TCRdb reprocessed the 5' RACE reads with MiXCR, giving one entry per CDR3 protein. The sample consists of 250,000 or so distinct CDR3 sequences, around 25% of them appearing once. CDR1 and CDR2 (germline): SGHRS, YFSETQ. The V segment lost 4 bases and the J segment 2 bases; nucleotides outside the gene matches: 6. The CDR3 runs 15 residues. The specimen sequenced was blood, either unsorted or a sorted T cell fraction (not recorded which). V usage is TRBV5-1 and J usage is TRBJ2-1, with 7 bases fitting TRBD1. This TCR derives from a male donor with ankylosing spondylitis or in good health (not recorded which). For the CDR3, the DNA is TGCGCCAGCAGCCTAGGACAGGCGACCTACAATGAGCAGTTCTTC. Encoded protein: CASSLGQATYNEQFF.